A selection of T cell receptor beta chains follows, all from one sample in a study of radiotherapy plus CTLA-4 blockade in lung cancer. Assay used: immunoSEQ multiplex PCR; TCRdb lists only in-frame clones, some missing. The repertoire includes about 40,000 clones, roughly 79% of them detected once, and about a quarter sits in the top ten. The material sequenced was peripheral blood, taken from a patient treated with radiotherapy plus ipilimumab. The receptor source for this set is a human donor with non-small cell lung cancer that progressed on radiotherapy plus ipilimumab. Both conserved end residues are part of each CDR3. The order of the fields is D gene, V gene, J gene, clone size, CDR3 DNA, CDR3 protein. A D gene is named only where the DNA matches it firmly. Some rows have no size entry. The others give once, few or many, or a class for an expanded clone.

D gene: .
V gene: TRBV9
J gene: TRBJ2-7
clone size: .
CDR3 DNA: TGTGCCAGCAGCGCCACCGGGACTGCCTACGAGCAGTACTTC
CDR3 protein: CASSATGTAYEQYF

D gene: TRBD2
V gene: TRBV5-1
J gene: TRBJ2-1
clone size: once
CDR3 DNA: TGCGCCAGCAGCTCTAGCGGGGGTTCCTACAATGAGCAGTTCTTC
CDR3 protein: CASSSSGGSYNEQFF

D gene: TRBD1
V gene: TRBV6-6
J gene: TRBJ2-4
clone size: .
CDR3 DNA: TGTGCCAGCAGTTACTCGAACAGGGGCGGCAAAAACATTCAGTACTTC
CDR3 protein: CASSYSNRGGKNIQYF

D gene: TRBD2
V gene: TRBV4-3
J gene: TRBJ2-1
clone size: .
CDR3 DNA: TGCGCCAGCAGCCAAGAACGGGGGGGCCCGTCCTACAATGAGCAGTTCTTC
CDR3 protein: CASSQERGGPSYNEQFF

D gene: .
V gene: TRBV6-5
J gene: TRBJ2-3
clone size: .
CDR3 DNA: TGTGCCAGCAGGACCGGGTCCCTCTCGACAGATACGCAGTATTTT
CDR3 protein: CASRTGSLSTDTQYF

D gene: TRBD2
V gene: TRBV4-1
J gene: TRBJ2-3
clone size: .
CDR3 DNA: TGCGCCAGCAGCCAATTTAGCGGGGCCACAGATACGCAGTATTTT
CDR3 protein: CASSQFSGATDTQYF

D gene: .
V gene: TRBV20-1
J gene: TRBJ2-7
clone size: .
CDR3 DNA: TGCAGTGCTAGGGGGGGCGAGCAGTACTTC
CDR3 protein: CSARGGEQYF

D gene: .
V gene: TRBV2
J gene: TRBJ1-2
clone size: .
CDR3 DNA: TGTGCCAGCAATCCGGCGGGGAACTATGGCTACACCTTC
CDR3 protein: CASNPAGNYGYTF

D gene: .
V gene: TRBV5-1
J gene: TRBJ1-6
clone size: once
CDR3 DNA: TGCGCCAGCAGCTTGCTGGAGGGAGATTCACCCCTCCACTTT
CDR3 protein: CASSLLEGDSPLHF

D gene: TRBD1
V gene: TRBV9
J gene: TRBJ1-6
clone size: .
CDR3 DNA: TGTGCCAGCAGCGGGGCCGGGACAGGATATTCACCCCTCCACTTT
CDR3 protein: CASSGAGTGYSPLHF

D gene: TRBD1
V gene: TRBV7-2
J gene: TRBJ1-2
clone size: .
CDR3 DNA: TGTGCCAGCAGCCTAACATCAGGGGGGTCTGGCTACACCTTC
CDR3 protein: CASSLTSGGSGYTF